This TCR beta chain stems from a study of graft-versus-host responses after intestinal transplantation. Looking at the study overall: Transplant recipients had multivisceral, liver-intestinal, or isolated intestinal grafts. All recipients got anti-thymocyte globulin induction, then tacrolimus and steroids for roughly three years. General observations from the study: GvH clone levels peaked in circulation, and this peak was associated with early post-transplant HvG declines.

Here immunoSEQ multiplex PCR was the method, and the copy in TCRdb shows in-frame clones only, minus some. The table includes about 98,000 clones, 86% detected once. Comments on this clone: The antigen is undetermined.

The source is a human patient who received an intestinal transplant, so some T cells may come from the graft donor. The specimen comprised PBMCs, sampled 255 days after intestinal transplant.

For the CDR3, the DNA is TGTGCCAGCAGTGAAGAGTTCCGACACGGCAGCTCCTACGAGCAGTACTTC. It is translated as CASSEEFRHGSSYEQYF. V is TRBV6-1 and J is TRBJ2-7, with D unresolved. Trimming took off 1 base at V and 0 bases at J, with 16 bases between the two ends. The CDR3 is 17 residues long. The V gene's germline CDR1 is MNHNS and CDR2 SASEGT.